This T cell receptor beta chain was identified during a study of shared clonotypes between healthy human individuals. Study-wide points: Limited genetic and exposure-history diversity came from having few donors. Relative to memory subsets, naive subsets generally showed larger estimated richness.

Genomic DNA of every subset was divided equally among multiple immunoSEQ plates. Measured with immunoSEQ multiplex PCR; TCRdb has only the in-frame clones, and not every one. The table shows roughly 2,000,000 clones, with less than 95% occurring only once. A remark on this clone: Its target is not known.

Per the germline V gene, CDR1 is LGHNT and CDR2 is FRNRAP. The ends lost 0 bases at V and 5 bases at J; junction bases unmatched: 7. This CDR3 region has 16 residues. CD8 cells classed as naive were CD45RO-negative and positively selected for CCR7, excluding terminally differentiated effector memory CD45RA+ cells. The donors, all of them Caucasian adults, lived in Nashville, Tennessee. The gene calls are TRBV12-5 and TRBJ2-5; TRBD1 matches 9 bases. The specimen sequenced was naive CD8+ T cells sorted from blood. This receptor was obtained from a man aged 18 to 29 in good health. The chain's CDR3 is CASGLVGQGLEETQYF. CDR3 nucleotide sequence: TGTGCTAGTGGTTTGGTCGGACAGGGGCTGGAGGAGACCCAGTACTTC. Based on the CDR3 plus reference TRBV12-5 and TRBJ2-5, the full variable domain is DARVTQTPRHKVTEMGQEVTMRCQPILGHNTVFWYRQTMMQGLELLAYFRNRAPLDDSGMPKDRFSAEMPDATLATLKIQPSEPRDSAVYFCASGLVGQGLEETQYFGPGTRLLVL.